Sequencing of this TCR beta chain was carried out in a study of blood T cell repertoires in COVID-19. Study-level information: The United States, Italy and Spain were the sources of the acute and convalescent COVID-19 samples. Nucleic acid was either cDNA or gDNA, and it came from T cells, B-cell-depleted T cells, or PBMCs.

The protocol was immunoSEQ multiplex PCR, while the TCRdb copy is restricted to in-frame clones and leaves out a portion. The sample lists about 330,000 clones, around 90% occurring once. Two negative PCRs, clearance, or symptom resolution were required of recovered Cohort 3 donors. The CDR3 has 13 amino acids. Per germline, CDR1 DFQATT and CDR2 SNEGSKA (reference sequence). Trimming removed 5 bases from V and 1 base from J, with 11 bases in between. Specimen: PBMCs or T cells enriched from blood (not recorded which). This sequence originates from a man aged 25-40 years who had recovered from COVID-19. The chain employs TRBV20-1 and TRBJ1-1; TRBD1 is a possible D gene (6 bases). CDR3 in amino acids: CSAGGQRNTEAFF. CDR3 coding DNA: TGCAGTGCTGGTGGACAGAGGAACACTGAAGCTTTCTTT.